This T cell receptor beta chain was found in a study of beta chain features in type 1 diabetes. The whole isolated RNA underwent reverse transcription, so sequencing captured expressed TCRB transcripts. The average read count of naive, central memory and regulatory T cell samples was approximately 3.5 million. Clones were sequenced by immunoSEQ multiplex PCR, and TCRdb holds only the in-frame ones, with some missing. The table lists about 350,000 clones, 15% to 20% of them singletons, with about 0.045% in the top ten. Findings of the study overall: Reads derived from cDNA could over-represent cells showing high TCR expression. Lower insertion and higher deletion counts appeared at VDJ junctions in type 1 diabetes patients.

Germline V gene data show CDR1 as MGHDK and CDR2 as SYGVNS. The V end was cut by 7 bases, the J end by 3 bases, with 12 bases between. This CDR3 has 14 amino acids. CD45RO/CCR7/CD25/CD127/CD95/CD27 separated CD4+ naive, central memory, regulatory and stem cell-like memory cells by sorting. In the case of this clone: Its antigen is currently unknown.

Sequenced: naive CD4+ T cells from blood. This TCR was recovered from a woman aged 18 to 35 in good health. The chain combines TRBV25-1 with TRBJ2-2; D unclear. The CDR3 DNA sequence: TGTGCCAGCACTGACAACGCAGACACCGGGGAGCTGTTTTTT. The encoded protein is CASTDNADTGELFF. Drawing the rest from reference TRBV25-1 and TRBJ2-2, the complete variable domain is EADIYQTPRYLVIGTGKKITLECSQTMGHDKMYWYQQDPGMELHLIHYSYGVNSTEKGDLSSESTVSRIRTEHFPLTLESARPSHTSQYLCASTDNADTGELFFGEGSRLTVL.